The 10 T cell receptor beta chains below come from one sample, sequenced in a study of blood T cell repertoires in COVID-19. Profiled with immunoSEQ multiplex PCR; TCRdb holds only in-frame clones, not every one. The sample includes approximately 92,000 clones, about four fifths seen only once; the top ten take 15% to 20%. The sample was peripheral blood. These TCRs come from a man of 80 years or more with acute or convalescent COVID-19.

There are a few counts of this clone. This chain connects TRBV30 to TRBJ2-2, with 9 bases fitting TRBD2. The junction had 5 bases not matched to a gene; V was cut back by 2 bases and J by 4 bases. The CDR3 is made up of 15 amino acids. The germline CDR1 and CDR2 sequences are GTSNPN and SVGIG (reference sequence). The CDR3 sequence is CAWSRGGAVTGELFF. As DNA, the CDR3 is TGTGCCTGGAGTCGCGGGGGGGCGGTCACCGGGGAGCTGTTTTTT.

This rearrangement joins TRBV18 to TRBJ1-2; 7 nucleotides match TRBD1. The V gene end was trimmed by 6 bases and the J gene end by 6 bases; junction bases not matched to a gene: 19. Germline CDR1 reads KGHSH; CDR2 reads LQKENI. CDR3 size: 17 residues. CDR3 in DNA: TGTGCCAGCTCGCCTCCCGGGACAGTACGGAGAGGTGATGGCTACACCTTC. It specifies CASSPPGTVRRGDGYTF.

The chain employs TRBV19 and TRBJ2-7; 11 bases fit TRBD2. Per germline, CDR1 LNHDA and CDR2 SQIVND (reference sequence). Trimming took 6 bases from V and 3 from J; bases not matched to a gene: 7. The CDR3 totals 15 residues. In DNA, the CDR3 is TGTGCCAGTAGAACTGCCGGGACTAGCGGCTACGAGCAGTACTTC. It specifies CASRTAGTSGYEQYF. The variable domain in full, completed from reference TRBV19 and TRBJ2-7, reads DGGITQSPKYLFRKEGQNVTLSCEQNLNHDAMYWYRQDPGQGLRLIYYSQIVNDFQKGDIAEGYSVSREKKESFPLTVTSAQKNPTAFYLCASRTAGTSGYEQYFGPGTRLTVT.

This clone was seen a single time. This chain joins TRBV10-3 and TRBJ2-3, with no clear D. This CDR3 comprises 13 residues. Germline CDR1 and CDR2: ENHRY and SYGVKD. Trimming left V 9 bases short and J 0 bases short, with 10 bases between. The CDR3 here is CAIKVESTDTQYF. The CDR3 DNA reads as TGTGCCATTAAAGTGGAGAGCACAGATACGCAGTATTTT.

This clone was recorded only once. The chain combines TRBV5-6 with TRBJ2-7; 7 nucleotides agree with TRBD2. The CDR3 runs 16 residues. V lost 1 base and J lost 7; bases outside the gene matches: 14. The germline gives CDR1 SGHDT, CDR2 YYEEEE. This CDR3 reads CASSLSRGAGLREQYF. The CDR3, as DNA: TGTGCCAGCAGCTTGAGTAGGGGAGCGGGATTGAGAGAGCAGTACTTC.

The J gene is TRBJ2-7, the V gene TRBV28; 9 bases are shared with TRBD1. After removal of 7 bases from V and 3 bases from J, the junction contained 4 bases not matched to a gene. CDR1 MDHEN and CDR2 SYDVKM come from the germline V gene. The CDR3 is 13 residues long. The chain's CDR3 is CASTRGQGYEQYF. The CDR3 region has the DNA TGTGCCAGCACCCGGGGACAGGGCTACGAGCAGTACTTC.

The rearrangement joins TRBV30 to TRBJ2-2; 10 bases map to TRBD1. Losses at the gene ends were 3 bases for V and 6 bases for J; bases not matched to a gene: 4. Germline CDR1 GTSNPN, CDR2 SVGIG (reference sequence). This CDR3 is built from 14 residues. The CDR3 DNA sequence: TGTGCCTGGAGGGGGACAGGGGAGTCCGGGGAGCTGTTTTTT. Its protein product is CAWRGTGESGELFF.

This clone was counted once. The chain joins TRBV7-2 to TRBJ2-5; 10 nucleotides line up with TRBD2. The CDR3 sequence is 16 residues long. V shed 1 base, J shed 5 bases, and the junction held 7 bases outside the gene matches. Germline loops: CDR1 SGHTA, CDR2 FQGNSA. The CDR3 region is CASSLGPPGLAETQYF. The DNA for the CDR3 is TGTGCCAGCAGCTTAGGACCCCCGGGACTAGCGGAGACCCAGTACTTC.

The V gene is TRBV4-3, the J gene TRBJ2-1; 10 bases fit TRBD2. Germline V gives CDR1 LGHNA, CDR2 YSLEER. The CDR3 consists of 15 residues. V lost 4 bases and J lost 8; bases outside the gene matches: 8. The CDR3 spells CASSPSSGSSHEQFF. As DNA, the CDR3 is TGCGCCAGCAGCCCCTCTAGCGGGAGTAGCCATGAGCAGTTCTTC.

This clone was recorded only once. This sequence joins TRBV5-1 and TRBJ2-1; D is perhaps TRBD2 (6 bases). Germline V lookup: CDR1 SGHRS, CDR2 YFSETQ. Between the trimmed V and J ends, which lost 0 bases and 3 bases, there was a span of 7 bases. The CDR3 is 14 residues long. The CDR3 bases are TGCGCCAGCAGCTTGGGCGGGGACTACAATGAGCAGTTCTTC. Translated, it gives CASSLGGDYNEQFF. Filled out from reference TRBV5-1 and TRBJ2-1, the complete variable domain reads KAGVTQTPRYLIKTRGQQVTLSCSPISGHRSVSWYQQTPGQGLQFLFEYFSETQRNKGNFPGRFSGRQFSNSRSEMNVSTLELGDSALYLCASSLGGDYNEQFFGPGTRLTVL.